What follows describes a single T cell receptor (beta chain). In the authors' workflow: Scientists estimated how many nucleated cells there were by amplifying reference gene primers. Libraries were prepared by immunoSEQ multiplex PCR; TCRdb keeps only in-frame clonotypes and omits some of them. V, J and clone size are those of that table, while D and trimming were read from the DNA. The sample records 190,000 or so clones, about nine tenths being singletons. This specimen belongs to a study of blood T cell repertoires in COVID-19. Participants, about 18 to 89 years old, spanned around 25 US areas. Symptom resolution, clearance, or two negative PCRs marked the recovered donors of Cohort 3. The CDR3 extends over 13 amino acids. Germline values: CDR1 LNHNV, CDR2 YYDKDF (reference sequence). V was cut by 6 bases and J by 8 bases, with 13 bases left in between.

The source of this sequence is a woman aged 25 to 39 who had recovered from COVID-19. Sequencing was done on a sample of PBMCs or T cells enriched from blood (not recorded which). This rearrangement joins TRBV15 to TRBJ1-4, with D hard to call. The CDR3 sequence is CATRAEAGEKLFF. As DNA, the CDR3 is TGTGCCACCAGGGCGGAGGCCGGGGAAAAACTGTTTTTT.